These T cell receptor beta chains were read from a single sample in a study of graft-versus-host responses after intestinal transplantation. The table came from immunoSEQ multiplex PCR; TCRdb's copy has only in-frame clones and leaves some out. This table has tens of thousands of clones, about 90% appearing once. The specimen comprised PBMCs, sampled 26 days after transplant. These receptors were obtained from a human patient who received an intestinal transplant, so some T cells may come from the graft donor. Both conserved end residues are trimmed from each CDR3.

ASSPAGPTNEKLF	TRBV6-1	TRBJ1-4
ASSLAGSGRAEETQY	TRBV7-8	TRBJ2-5
AWSVPSKGNEKLF	TRBV30	TRBJ1-4
ASSLVSSGGLLNEQF	TRBV5-1	TRBJ2-1
ASRDRQGQSSYNSPLH	TRBV2	TRBJ1-6
ASRDRGVRDTQY	TRBV5-4	TRBJ2-3
ASSFGRGLSGNTIY	TRBV7-9	TRBJ1-3
ASSRETSTDTQY	TRBV4-1	TRBJ2-3
ASSLTRTATNSPLH	TRBV27	TRBJ1-6
ASSRGYNEQF	TRBV14	TRBJ2-1
ASSATGDSNQPQH	TRBV2	TRBJ1-5
ASSSLSNTGELF	TRBV2	TRBJ2-2
ATSGEPGTLYGYT	TRBV15	TRBJ1-2
ASSGKGQLHYGYT	TRBV5-4	TRBJ1-2
ASSEELSGSQQF	TRBV2	TRBJ2-1
ASSVGRGYPPLH	TRBV9	TRBJ1-6
ASSPQTSGPPDTQY	TRBV4-1	TRBJ2-3
ASSLVQGDYGYT	TRBV11-2	TRBJ1-2
ASSFYWLGEQF	TRBV5-1	TRBJ2-1
ASGQAGQPQH	TRBV27	TRBJ1-5
ASSLVGQATAKNTEAF	TRBV7-6	TRBJ1-1
ASSQVWGERNTIY	TRBV4-1	TRBJ1-3
ASSYLGGAGELF	TRBV6-5	TRBJ2-2
ASMVGGTEAF	TRBV19	TRBJ1-1
ASSLGTSATDTQY	TRBV13	TRBJ2-3
ASSYEENQPQH	TRBV6-5	TRBJ1-5
ASNLQGGYGYT	TRBV11-2	TRBJ1-2
ASSPYTGELF	TRBV5-4	TRBJ2-2
ASSRLAGGDEQY	TRBV18	TRBJ2-7
ASSADASGSGNEQF	TRBV9	TRBJ2-1
ASSQAIAGEETQY	TRBV4-2	TRBJ2-5
ASSSRGGGLDEQY	TRBV5-1	TRBJ2-7
AIYGTGDEKLF	TRBV28	TRBJ1-4
ASSLGRVRETQY	TRBV11-2	TRBJ2-5
ASSSSTDYYSNQPQH	TRBV28	TRBJ1-5
ASSDPQGPYSNQPQH	TRBV2	TRBJ1-5
ASGLGTSGGPPGELF	TRBV12-5	TRBJ2-2
ASIYQGGNTIY	TRBV6-6	TRBJ1-3
ASSVTSGWDEQF	TRBV9	TRBJ2-1
ASSQEQGSNQPQH	TRBV4-1	TRBJ1-5
ASSLTGIGSYEQY	TRBV7-9	TRBJ2-7
ASSSRFSNQPQH	TRBV28	TRBJ1-5
ASSQTGGGTGELF	TRBV4-2	TRBJ2-2
ASSIMTGVNQPQH	TRBV28	TRBJ1-5
ASLTGTAQETQY	TRBV28	TRBJ2-5
ASSYGQKYGYT	TRBV6-5	TRBJ1-2
ASSMGGSPLH	TRBV6-5	TRBJ1-6
ASQSGGARDTQY	TRBV4-1	TRBJ2-3
ASMGGAYEQY	TRBV19	TRBJ2-7
ASSLPQGGRAGELF	TRBV5-1	TRBJ2-2
ASSHEGQGYEQY	TRBV18	TRBJ2-7
ASRVTSGGPVDTQY	TRBV2	TRBJ2-3
ASSLSAGYSDTQY	TRBV27	TRBJ2-3
ASSPDRAGQPQH	TRBV13	TRBJ1-5
ASSYSGQNLYEQY	TRBV6-5	TRBJ2-7
ASSPIWTSGYEQY	TRBV27	TRBJ2-7
AIRRDTGELF	TRBV10-3	TRBJ2-2
ASADEGRLAGKSDTQY	TRBV10-2	TRBJ2-3
ASSGEDNPEGGYT	TRBV2	TRBJ1-2
ASSYGGSYNEQF	TRBV19	TRBJ2-1